Presented here are 22 T cell receptor beta chains from one specimen sequenced in a study of early T cells in non-severe SARS-CoV-2 infection. TCRdb re-analysed the 5' RACE reads in MiXCR, keeping a single row per CDR3 protein. The sample comprises under 70,000 distinct CDR3 sequences, roughly 11% of which are singletons, and 3.8% rests with the top ten. Sequencing was performed on whole blood. The receptors were sampled from an adult who was a healthcare worker with PCR-confirmed SARS-CoV-2 infection or an uninfected control (not recorded which).

The chain joins TRBV5-1 to TRBJ2-3; 7 bases map to TRBD1. Germline V gene data show CDR1 as SGHRS and CDR2 as YFSETQ. Unmatched junction bases numbered 3, after V lost 2 bases and J lost 0 bases. The CDR3 spans 15 residues. The CDR3 nucleotides read TGCGCCAGCAGCTTATGGGACAGCAGCACAGATACGCAGTATTTT. Translation: CASSLWDSSTDTQYF.

This clonotype was observed at least ten times. The J gene is TRBJ2-3, the V gene TRBV7-9; D is possibly TRBD1 or TRBD2 (5 bases each). Per the germline V gene, CDR1 is SEHNR and CDR2 is FQNEAQ (reference sequence). The CDR3 runs 14 residues. Trimming cost V 5 bases and J 5 bases, with 14 bases left between them. CDR3 nucleotides: TGTGCCAGCAGCAGGGGCGGTGCGGGAGATACGCAGTATTTT. Protein: CASSRGGAGDTQYF. The full variable domain, its missing parts supplied by reference TRBV7-9 and TRBJ2-3, is DTGVSQNPRHKITKRGQNVTFRCDPISEHNRLYWYRQTLGQGPEFLTYFQNEAQLEKSRLLSDRFSAERPKGSFSTLEIQRTEQGDSAMYLCASSRGGAGDTQYFGPGTRLTVL.

This clonotype was counted only a few times. V usage is TRBV11-1 and J usage is TRBJ2-3; 9 bases match TRBD2. Germline CDR1 SGHAT, CDR2 FQDESV (reference sequence). Losses at the gene ends were 3 bases for V and 0 bases for J; bases not matched to a gene: 1. The CDR3 runs to 15 residues. The CDR3 region has the DNA TGTGCCAGCAGCTTTAGCGGGGGCAGCACAGATACGCAGTATTTT. It specifies CASSFSGGSTDTQYF.

In this sample, this clonotype turned up many times. The chain's CDR3 is CASSMTSGSYEQYF. The CDR3 region has the DNA TGTGCCAGTAGTATGACTAGCGGGTCCTACGAGCAGTACTTC. This chain links TRBV19 with TRBJ2-7, with 10 bases fitting TRBD2. Looked up from germline, CDR1 is LNHDA and CDR2 is SQIVND (reference sequence). J gave up 1 base and V 3 bases, and 0 bases lay outside the gene matches. This CDR3 is 14 amino acids long.

This clonotype was counted many times. The chain carries TRBV3-1 and TRBJ1-3; D remains ambiguous. V was pared by 4 bases and J by 2 bases, with 12 bases between. CDR3 length: 15 amino acids. Germline V gene lookup returns CDR1 LGHDT and CDR2 YNNKEL (reference sequence). CDR3 protein: CASSRGPSAGNTIYF. CDR3 DNA: TGTGCCAGCAGCCGAGGACCTTCGGCTGGAAACACCATATATTTT.

There are a few counts of this clonotype. The chain is built from TRBV12-3 or TRBV12-4 and TRBJ1-2, with 7 bases fitting TRBD1. Germline trimming cut 6 bases from V and 0 bases from J; bases unmatched to any gene: 10. The CDR3 runs 16 residues. This chain's CDR3 is CASRKGGQRTNYGYTF. The CDR3 bases are TGTGCCAGCAGAAAAGGGGGACAGAGGACTAACTATGGCTACACCTTC.

This clonotype was observed many times. At one end the junction does not follow the germline gene, possibly because of a read error. The rearrangement uses TRBV11-3 and TRBJ2-7, with a weak D call TRBD2 (5 bases). In germline, CDR1 is SGHNT, CDR2 YENEEA. The CDR3 is made up of 12 amino acids. The DNA of the CDR3 is TGTGCCAGCAACTTAGGCGGGTACGAGCAGTACTTC. This gives the protein CASNLGGYEQYF. The whole variable domain, remainder taken from reference TRBV11-3 and TRBJ2-7, is EAGVVQSPRYKIIEKKQPVAFWCNPISGHNTLYWYLQNLGQGPELLIRYENEEAVDDSQLPKDRFSAERLKGVDSTLKIQPAELGDSAVYLCASNLGGYEQYFGPGTRLTVT.

The chain has TRBV4-1 and TRBJ2-1, with D hard to call. The germline V gene has CDR1 MGHRA and CDR2 YSYEKL. Trimming removed 5 bases at V and 8 bases at J, with 10 bases between. The CDR3 spans 12 residues. CDR3 amino acids: CASSGASHEQFF. The DNA for the CDR3 is TGCGCCAGCAGCGGAGCTAGTCATGAGCAGTTCTTC.

The chain is built from TRBV18 and TRBJ1-2, with D tentatively TRBD1 (6 bases). CDR1 KGHSH and CDR2 LQKENI come from the germline V gene. Deletions cut 2 bases from V and 4 bases from J, with 14 bases between. The CDR3 spans 15 residues. CDR3 in amino acids: CASSPGAGDRYGYTF. In DNA form, the CDR3 reads TGTGCCAGCTCACCAGGGGCAGGGGACCGCTATGGCTACACCTTC.

J is TRBJ2-4 and V is TRBV12-5; 7 nucleotides align to TRBD1. In germline, CDR1 is LGHNT, CDR2 FRNRAP. After removal of 1 base from V and 4 bases from J, the junction contained 4 bases not matched to a gene. This CDR3 is built from 15 residues. This CDR3 reads CASGLGPGQKNIQYF. In DNA form, the CDR3 reads TGTGCTAGTGGTTTGGGCCCGGGACAGAAAAACATTCAGTACTTC.

The CDR3 region has the DNA TGTGCCAGCTCATCGACGCGGGATCCGAACACCGGGGAGCTGTTTTTT. It encodes CASSSTRDPNTGELFF. The chain uses TRBV18 and TRBJ2-2; maybe TRBD2 (6 bases). This CDR3 region has 16 residues. The ends were cut back, 5 bases at V and 0 bases at J, with 13 bases in the middle. Germline loops: CDR1 KGHSH, CDR2 LQKENI.

This clonotype showed up many times. This chain joins TRBV29-1 and TRBJ1-2, with 7 bases that match TRBD1. The length of the CDR3 is 13 residues. Germline V CDR1 and CDR2: SQVTM, ANQGSEA. V trimming: 7 bases; J trimming: 6 bases; junction bases outside the gene matches: 11. In DNA form, the CDR3 reads TGCAGCGCTGGCGTTGACAGGGATGATGGCTACACCTTC. Translation gives CSAGVDRDDGYTF.

The chain recombines TRBV7-3 with TRBJ2-3; D is undetermined. Trimming removed 5 bases from V and 2 bases from J, with 8 bases in between. Germline CDR1 SGHTA, CDR2 FQGTGA. This CDR3 is 13 amino acids long. This chain's CDR3 is CASSPLYTDTQYF. CDR3 DNA sequence: TGTGCCAGCAGCCCTCTATACACAGATACGCAGTATTTT. The full variable domain, its missing parts supplied by reference TRBV7-3 and TRBJ2-3, is GAGVSQTPSNKVTEKGKYVELRCDPISGHTALYWYRQSLGQGPEFLIYFQGTGAADDSGLPNDRFFAVRPEGSVSTLKIQRTERGDSAVYLCASSPLYTDTQYFGPGTRLTVL.

This clonotype was detected many times. The chain has TRBV30 and TRBJ1-3, with no clear D. CDR3 length: 14 residues. Trimming removed 4 bases from V and 2 bases from J, with 12 bases in between. The V gene's germline CDR1 is GTSNPN and CDR2 SVGIG (reference sequence). The chain's CDR3 is CAWMSDSTGNTIYF. In DNA form, the CDR3 reads TGTGCCTGGATGTCAGATTCGACTGGAAACACCATATATTTT.

The CDR3 loop reads CASSLGDRLNTEAFF. The CDR3 DNA follows: TGTGCCAGCAGCTTAGGGGACAGGTTGAACACTGAAGCTTTCTTT. The chain carries TRBV7-9 and TRBJ1-1; TRBD1 matches at 8 bases. The CDR3 contains 15 residues. Germline CDR1 reads SEHNR; CDR2 reads FQNEAQ (reference sequence). V shed 1 base and J 0 bases; nucleotides not matched to a gene: 1.

This clonotype was recorded many times. V usage is TRBV6-2 or TRBV6-3 and J usage is TRBJ1-5, with D possibly TRBD1 on 5 matching bases. Germline lookup yields CDR1 MNHEY and CDR2 SVGEGT. Trimming took off 2 bases at V and 6 bases at J, with 11 bases between the two ends. The CDR3 sequence is 14 residues long. The CDR3 here is CASSYAGPGQPQHF. The CDR3 nucleotides read TGTGCCAGCAGTTACGCGGGGCCAGGTCAGCCCCAGCATTTT.

This clonotype was seen a handful of times. The J gene is TRBJ2-5, the V gene TRBV20-1, with 13 bases aligning to TRBD2. J lost 5 bases, V lost 3 bases, and 6 bases had no gene match. Germline CDR1 reads DFQATT; CDR2 reads SNEGSKA (reference sequence). The CDR3 consists of 15 residues. DNA for the CDR3: TGCAGTGCTAGTCCGACTAGCGGGGGGTTGGAGACCCAGTACTTC. Translation gives CSASPTSGGLETQYF.

This clonotype was recorded many times. The V call is TRBV9, the J call TRBJ2-5, with D maybe TRBD2 (6 bases). This CDR3 region has 15 residues. Germline-derived CDR1 and CDR2 are SGDLS and YYNGEE. V was cut by 0 bases and J by 0 bases, with 9 bases left in between. DNA of the CDR3: TGTGCCAGCAGCGTAGATAGCGGCAACCAAGAGACCCAGTACTTC. The encoded protein is CASSVDSGNQETQYF. Full variable domain (rest looked up from reference TRBV9 and TRBJ2-5): DSGVTQTPKHLITATGQRVTLRCSPRSGDLSVYWYQQSLDQGLQFLIQYYNGEERAKGNILERFSAQQFPDLHSELNLSSLELGDSALYFCASSVDSGNQETQYFGPGTRLLVL.

The V gene is TRBV7-2, the J gene TRBJ2-3, with 7 bases that match TRBD2. Germline assignment: CDR1 SGHTA and CDR2 FQGNSA. The CDR3 loop spans 14 amino acids. V dropped 5 bases and J dropped 4; count of bases not matched to a gene: 6. CDR3 bases: TGTGCCAGCAGCCCCCGTGGGGGGGCAGATACGCAGTATTTT. Translated: CASSPRGGADTQYF.

This clonotype came up many times. This chain links TRBV30 with TRBJ2-7, with D possibly TRBD1 on 5 matching bases. V lost 4 bases, J lost 4 bases, and 20 bases lay in between. From germline, CDR1 is GTSNPN and CDR2 SVGIG (reference sequence). This CDR3 has 15 amino acids. The CDR3 loop reads CAWKGYDSLTYEQYF. The CDR3, as DNA: TGTGCCTGGAAGGGTTACGACAGTTTAACATACGAGCAGTACTTC.

This clonotype was recorded a few times. This sequence joins TRBV2 and TRBJ2-3; no reliable D call. V gave up 8 bases and J gave up 6 bases, with 9 bases separating them. Per the germline V gene, CDR1 is SNHLY and CDR2 is FYNNEI. The CDR3 is 11 amino acids. CDR3 nucleotide sequence: TGTGCCAGCCGGCCCCTTGATACGCAGTATTTT. This gives the protein CASRPLDTQYF.

This clonotype was detected many times. The V gene is TRBV7-2, the J gene TRBJ2-5; 13 nucleotides match TRBD2. The CDR3 is 17 residues long. The ends lost 1 base at V and 3 bases at J; junction bases unmatched: 5. Germline CDR1 and CDR2: SGHTA and FQGNSA. CDR3 sequence reads: CASSLGSGLAGKETQYF. CDR3 sequence (DNA): TGTGCCAGCAGCTTAGGGTCGGGACTAGCGGGAAAAGAGACCCAGTACTTC. Based on the CDR3 plus reference TRBV7-2 and TRBJ2-5, the full variable domain is GAGVSQSPSNKVTEKGKDVELRCDPISGHTALYWYRQSLGQGLEFLIYFQGNSAPDKSGLPSDRFSAERTGGSVSTLTIQRTQQEDSAVYLCASSLGSGLAGKETQYFGPGTRLLVL.